This T cell receptor beta chain was sequenced in a study of shared clonotypes between healthy human individuals. Study as a whole: Donors had three CD4 naive, three CD4 memory, two CD8 naive and one CD8 memory plate apiece.

The V end lost 3 bases, the J end lost 1 base, and 18 bases lay between the germline ends. This CDR3 comprises 17 residues. Germline CDR1 SGHTA, CDR2 FQGNSA. Overall study results and limits: Clonotype sharing across a few donors was observed for 4% to 6.5% of naive CD4 clonotypes.

As to this clone: The antigen is unknown.

Sequencing used immunoSEQ multiplex PCR; TCRdb keeps in-frame clones, though not all of them. This sample has about 980,000 clones, with approximately 76% found just once. The rearrangement links TRBV7-2 to TRBJ1-1; D is unresolved. Sequenced input: memory CD4+ T cells sorted from blood. Noted subset: CD45RA-negative fraction. This clonotype was sampled from a man younger than 30 in good health. CDR3 DNA sequence: TGTGCCAGCAGCTTGGACCCATCGGGTTGGAGGAACACTGAAGCTTTCTTT. Translating it yields CASSLDPSGWRNTEAFF.